These T cell receptor beta chains were read from a single sample in a study of CD8 T cells in Susac syndrome. Each CDR3 protein is one row after TCRdb ran MiXCR on the immunoSEQ multiplex PCR reads. Found here are 100,000 to 150,000 distinct CDR3 sequences, about 95% of them singletons; the top ten hold 0.09% to 0.15%. Specimen: CD4+ T cells from PBMCs. These receptors all come from a human donor in good health. The CDR3 runs from the conserved cysteine through the conserved F or W. D genes are given only for firm matches. Clone size is stated in some rows and not others, as once, few, many or a class when expanded.

V,D,size,J,CDR3,DNA
TRBV24-1,TRBD1,-,TRBJ2-1,CATSDPRQGIKQFF,TGTGCCACCAGTGATCCTCGACAGGGAATTAAGCAGTTCTTC
TRBV29-1,-,-,TRBJ2-1,CSVGLFSILNEQFF,TGCAGCGTTGGGCTATTCTCCATCTTAAATGAGCAGTTCTTC
TRBV29-1,-,-,TRBJ2-3,CSVGYTDTQYF,TGCAGCGTGGGCTACACAGATACGCAGTATTTT
TRBV20-1,-,-,TRBJ2-1,CSAREGAASYNEQFF,TGCAGTGCTAGAGAGGGGGCGGCCTCCTACAATGAGCAGTTCTTC
TRBV3-1,-,-,TRBJ1-1,CASSQVAESRTFF,TGTGCCAGCAGCCAGGTGGCTGAAAGCCGAACTTTCTTT
TRBV9,TRBD2,-,TRBJ2-2,CASSASGRVYSGELFF,TGTGCCAGCAGCGCTAGCGGGAGGGTTTACAGCGGGGAGCTGTTTTTT
TRBV5-1,TRBD1,-,TRBJ1-2,CASSSTGIVVGGYTF,TGCGCCAGCAGCTCGACAGGGATAGTAGTGGGGGGCTACACCTTC
TRBV20-1,-,-,TRBJ2-1,CSAATPREQFF,TGCAGTGCTGCAACACCCCGGGAGCAGTTCTTC
TRBV5-1,TRBD1,-,TRBJ2-7,CASSGRQGTTYEQYF,TGCGCCAGCAGCGGCCGACAGGGGACAACCTACGAGCAGTACTTC
TRBV12-3/TRBV12-4,-,-,TRBJ1-4,CASSLGQKEKLFF,TGTGCCAGCAGTTTAGGACAGAAAGAAAAACTGTTTTTT
TRBV25-1,-,-,TRBJ2-2,CASRRELGELFF,TGTGCCAGCAGGAGAGAGCTCGGGGAGCTGTTTTTT
TRBV7-2,-,-,TRBJ1-2,CASSSPLLESRGYTF,TGTGCCAGCAGCTCCCCCCTGTTGGAGTCACGTGGCTACACCTTC
TRBV7-2,TRBD2,-,TRBJ2-3,CASSLALTSPQYF,TGTGCCAGCAGCTTAGCTTTGACTAGCCCGCAGTATTTT
TRBV19,TRBD2,-,TRBJ2-1,CASTLGPRAGGVNNEQFF,TGTGCCAGTACTCTAGGCCCCCGAGCGGGAGGGGTTAACAATGAGCAGTTCTTC
TRBV18,-,-,TRBJ2-3,CASSLLAAPDTQYF,TGTGCCAGCTCACTGCTAGCCGCCCCAGATACGCAGTATTTT
TRBV7-9,TRBD1,-,TRBJ1-1,CASSPSGTGATEAFF,TGTGCCAGCAGCCCTTCCGGGACAGGGGCCACTGAAGCTTTCTTT
TRBV7-2,-,-,TRBJ1-1,CASSPGGSSDTEAFF,TGTGCCAGCAGCCCTGGGGGGTCTTCGGACACTGAAGCTTTCTTT
TRBV29-1,TRBD2,once,TRBJ2-3,CSVETSGRADTQYF,TGCAGCGTTGAAACGAGCGGGAGGGCAGATACGCAGTATTTT
TRBV6-1,-,-,TRBJ2-7,CASSESGLVGFDYEQYF,TGTGCCAGCAGTGAGTCTGGCCTGGTAGGTTTCGACTACGAGCAGTACTTC
TRBV29-1,-,-,TRBJ1-3,CSVDRGGNTIYF,TGCAGCGTTGACAGGGGAGGAAACACCATATATTTT
TRBV7-8,-,-,TRBJ2-5,CASSFGYSGEQTQYF,TGTGCCAGCAGCTTCGGGTATTCAGGGGAACAGACCCAGTACTTC
TRBV30,-,-,TRBJ1-2,CAWSLRGVNYGYTF,TGTGCCTGGAGTCTCCGCGGGGTTAACTATGGCTACACCTTC
TRBV20-1,-,-,TRBJ1-2,CSARGGDSNYGYTF,TGCAGTGCTAGAGGCGGAGATTCTAACTATGGCTACACCTTC
TRBV24-1,-,few,TRBJ2-3,CATSRDSTDTQYF,TGTGCCACCAGTCGGGACTCCACAGATACGCAGTATTTT
TRBV11-2,TRBD1,-,TRBJ1-2,CASRPGTGSSGYTF,TGTGCCAGCAGACCCGGGACAGGGTCCTCGGGCTACACCTTC
TRBV19,-,-,TRBJ1-1,CASSIGTLNTEAFF,TGTGCCAGTAGTATCGGTACCCTGAACACTGAAGCTTTCTTT
TRBV9,-,-,TRBJ2-5,CASSVGLANRETQYF,TGTGCCAGCAGCGTAGGGCTAGCGAACCGAGAGACCCAGTACTTC
TRBV27,TRBD1,-,TRBJ1-2,CASRGQGTYGYTF,TGTGCCAGCAGGGGACAGGGGACCTATGGCTACACCTTC
TRBV29-1,-,-,TRBJ2-7,CSVERDRSYEQYF,TGCAGCGTTGAGCGGGATCGGTCCTACGAGCAGTACTTC
TRBV7-9,-,-,TRBJ1-5,CASSLGYSNQPQHF,TGTGCCAGCAGCTTAGGATATAGCAATCAGCCCCAGCATTTT
TRBV19,TRBD2,-,TRBJ2-1,CASGSQGGSEQFF,TGTGCCAGTGGTAGCCAGGGAGGGAGTGAGCAGTTCTTC
TRBV20-1,-,-,TRBJ1-3,CSASGGNTIYF,TGCAGTGCCTCGGGAGGAAACACCATATATTTT
TRBV20-1,TRBD2,-,TRBJ2-7,CSANPAGGPSYEQYF,TGCAGTGCTAATCCAGCGGGAGGGCCCTCCTACGAGCAGTACTTC
TRBV6-5,-,-,TRBJ2-1,CASSGRDFNEQFF,TGTGCCAGCAGTGGCCGGGACTTCAATGAGCAGTTCTTC
TRBV5-1,-,-,TRBJ2-7,CASSLEAQGSEQYF,TGCGCCAGCAGCTTGGAGGCTCAGGGAAGCGAGCAGTACTTC
TRBV11-2,TRBD1,-,TRBJ2-7,CASSLDRGSHEQYF,TGTGCCAGCAGCCTAGACAGGGGGTCACACGAGCAGTACTTC
TRBV7-2,TRBD1,-,TRBJ2-3,CASSLRTGGSTDTQYF,TGTGCCAGCAGCTTACGCACAGGGGGGAGCACAGATACGCAGTATTTT
TRBV5-1,TRBD1,-,TRBJ1-2,CASSLRTGNYGYTF,TGCGCCAGCAGCTTGCGGACAGGGAACTATGGCTACACCTTC
TRBV3-1,TRBD2,-,TRBJ2-7,CASSQEGLAVFSYEQYF,TGTGCCAGCAGCCAGGAAGGACTAGCGGTTTTCTCCTACGAGCAGTACTTC
TRBV30,-,-,TRBJ1-5,CASSEGAGNQPQHF,TGTGCCTCGTCTGAAGGGGCCGGCAATCAGCCCCAGCATTTT
TRBV12-3/TRBV12-4,-,-,TRBJ2-7,CASSLSRGAYEQYF,TGTGCCAGCAGTTTAAGCCGGGGAGCCTACGAGCAGTACTTC
TRBV4-1,TRBD2,once,TRBJ2-7,CASSQTAGEIYEQYF,TGCGCCAGCAGCCAAACAGCGGGGGAGATCTACGAGCAGTACTTC
TRBV2,-,-,TRBJ2-7,CASSEEQAYEQYF,TGTGCCAGCAGTGAAGAACAGGCCTACGAGCAGTACTTC
TRBV28,-,once,TRBJ2-7,CASGPRREQYF,TGTGCCAGCGGACCCCGGAGGGAGCAGTACTTC
TRBV5-6,-,-,TRBJ2-4,CASSLGALLAKNIQYF,TGTGCCAGCAGCTTGGGAGCGCTACTAGCCAAAAACATTCAGTACTTC
TRBV7-9,-,-,TRBJ2-6,CASSPFGSSGANVLTF,TGTGCCAGCAGCCCCTTTGGGAGCTCTGGGGCCAACGTCCTGACTTTC
TRBV20-1,-,-,TRBJ2-2,CSAWAGFRAGELFF,TGCAGTGCTTGGGCTGGGTTCAGGGCCGGGGAGCTGTTTTTT
TRBV15,-,-,TRBJ2-7,CATSRDKKGEEYF,TGTGCCACCAGCAGAGATAAAAAGGGTGAGGAGTACTTC
TRBV29-1,-,few,TRBJ2-6,CSVEDSVIGANVLTF,TGCAGCGTTGAAGACTCAGTAATTGGGGCCAACGTCCTGACTTTC